This section outlines one T cell receptor (beta chain) sequence together with its context. The data were obtained in a study of early T cells in non-severe SARS-CoV-2 infection. Study overall: Sequencing was performed on bulk RNA from unsorted whole blood, leaving chains unpaired.

Individual cDNA molecules each received unique molecular identifiers attached to them. TCRdb analysed the 5' RACE reads with MiXCR anew, one entry per CDR3 protein. The data contain tens of thousands of distinct CDR3 sequences, about an eighth of them singletons. The V gene lost 5 bases and the J gene lost 7 bases, with 11 bases spanning the gap. Germline V gene sequence: CDR1 SGHVS, CDR2 FQNEAQ. The CDR3 covers 13 residues. The sequences come from whole blood, collected at baseline. This clonotype was obtained from an adult who was a healthcare worker with PCR-confirmed SARS-CoV-2 infection or an uninfected control (not recorded which). This rearrangement joins TRBV7-8 to TRBJ2-2; D ambiguous. The CDR3 sequence is CASSTRPDGELFF. In nucleotides, the CDR3 is TGTGCCAGCAGCACCCGACCGGACGGGGAGCTGTTTTTT.